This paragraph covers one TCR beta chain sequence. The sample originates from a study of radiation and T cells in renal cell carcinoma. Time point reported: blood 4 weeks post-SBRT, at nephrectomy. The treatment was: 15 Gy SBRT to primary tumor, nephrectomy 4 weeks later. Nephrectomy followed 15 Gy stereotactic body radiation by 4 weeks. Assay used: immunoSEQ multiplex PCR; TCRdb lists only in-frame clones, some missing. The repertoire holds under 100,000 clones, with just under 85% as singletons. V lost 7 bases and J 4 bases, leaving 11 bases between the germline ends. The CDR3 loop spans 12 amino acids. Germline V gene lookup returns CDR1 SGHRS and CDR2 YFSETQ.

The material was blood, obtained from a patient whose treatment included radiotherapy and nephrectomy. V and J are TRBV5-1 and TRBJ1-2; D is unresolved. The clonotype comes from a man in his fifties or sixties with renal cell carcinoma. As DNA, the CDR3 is TGCGCCAGCTTTGAGTGGGGCTATGGCTACACCTTC. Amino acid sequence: CASFEWGYGYTF.